The text below deals with one TCR beta chain. With a much larger clone just one base away, this may be a read error. The sample holds other DNA sequences that translate to the same CDR3. The CDR3 consists of 13 residues. V was cut by 0 bases and J by 5 bases, with 8 bases left in between. Germline V gives CDR1 MGHRA, CDR2 YSYEKL. This entry belongs to a study of cytomegalovirus exposure and HLA in healthy donors. PCR was performed using 60 Vbeta and 13 Jbeta primers. The table came from immunoSEQ multiplex PCR; TCRdb's copy has only in-frame clones and leaves some out. The sample has around 120,000 clones, 74% seen once.

The specimen sequenced was PBMCs. This receptor was obtained from a man aged 50 to 60 in good health and CMV-seropositive. This chain uses TRBV4-1 with TRBJ2-7, with a possible D match to TRBD1 (6 bases). CDR3 protein: CASSQEGGDEQYF. Here the CDR3 DNA reads TGCGCCAGCAGCCAAGAAGGGGGAGACGAGCAGTACTTC.